Listed below are T cell receptor beta chains from one sample, sequenced in a study of shared clonotypes between healthy human individuals. TCRdb's copy holds only in-frame clones and misses some; the assay was immunoSEQ multiplex PCR. The sample consists of some 1 million clones, around 76% of them appearing once. Sequencing used memory CD4+ T cells sorted from blood. These receptor sequences come from a young man in good health. CDR3s include the opening cysteine and the closing phenylalanine or tryptophan. The D gene is left open where the match is weak. Clone size is given for some rows only: seen once, a few or many times, or a class if the clone is expanded.

clone size: NA
V gene: TRBV15
J gene: TRBJ2-2
D gene: NA
CDR3 protein: CATSRDEWGHNTGELFF
CDR3 DNA: TGTGCCACCAGCAGAGATGAGTGGGGACATAACACCGGGGAGCTGTTTTTT

clone size: few
V gene: TRBV5-4
J gene: TRBJ2-1
D gene: NA
CDR3 protein: CASSLWGANEQFF
CDR3 DNA: TGTGCCAGCAGCTTGTGGGGGGCGAATGAGCAGTTCTTC

clone size: NA
V gene: TRBV7-2
J gene: TRBJ2-5
D gene: NA
CDR3 protein: CASSSFLDSTNLRGTQYF
CDR3 DNA: TGTGCCAGCAGCTCCTTCCTGGACTCGACGAACCTCCGGGGGACCCAGTACTTC

clone size: few
V gene: TRBV11-2
J gene: TRBJ1-1
D gene: NA
CDR3 protein: CASSGGRVNTEAFF
CDR3 DNA: TGTGCCAGCAGCGGAGGCAGAGTGAACACTGAAGCTTTCTTT

clone size: NA
V gene: TRBV28
J gene: TRBJ2-1
D gene: TRBD2
CDR3 protein: CASNRGGLAPNNEQFF
CDR3 DNA: TGTGCCAGCAACCGGGGGGGACTAGCGCCCAACAATGAGCAGTTCTTC

clone size: few
V gene: TRBV19
J gene: TRBJ1-1
D gene: TRBD1
CDR3 protein: CASRTGGERTEAFF
CDR3 DNA: TGTGCCAGTAGGACAGGGGGGGAGAGGACTGAAGCTTTCTTT

clone size: NA
V gene: TRBV6-5
J gene: TRBJ1-1
D gene: NA
CDR3 protein: CASSYSRSDTEAFF
CDR3 DNA: TGTGCCAGCAGTTACTCTCGGTCGGACACTGAAGCTTTCTTT

clone size: NA
V gene: TRBV12-5
J gene: TRBJ2-7
D gene: NA
CDR3 protein: CASGASYEQYF
CDR3 DNA: TGTGCTAGTGGAGCCTCCTACGAGCAGTACTTC

clone size: NA
V gene: TRBV4-1
J gene: TRBJ2-7
D gene: TRBD2
CDR3 protein: CASSQPTSGAYEQYF
CDR3 DNA: TGCGCCAGCAGCCAACCGACTAGCGGGGCCTACGAGCAGTACTTC

clone size: once
V gene: TRBV9
J gene: TRBJ1-2
D gene: NA
CDR3 protein: CASSPLGGVYGYTF
CDR3 DNA: TGTGCCAGCAGCCCCCTCGGGGGGGTCTATGGCTACACCTTC

clone size: NA
V gene: TRBV19
J gene: TRBJ2-5
D gene: NA
CDR3 protein: CASSLRVQETQYF
CDR3 DNA: TGTGCCAGTAGTCTCCGGGTTCAAGAGACCCAGTACTTC

clone size: NA
V gene: TRBV10-3
J gene: TRBJ2-7
D gene: NA
CDR3 protein: CAISEPGTDSYEQYF
CDR3 DNA: TGTGCCATCAGTGAGCCCGGGACGGACTCCTACGAGCAGTACTTC

clone size: NA
V gene: TRBV7-9
J gene: TRBJ2-5
D gene: NA
CDR3 protein: CASSQWGRTLAETQYF
CDR3 DNA: TGTGCCAGCAGCCAATGGGGGAGGACTCTCGCGGAGACCCAGTACTTC

clone size: NA
V gene: TRBV2
J gene: TRBJ2-3
D gene: TRBD2
CDR3 protein: CASSALAGLNFTDTQYF
CDR3 DNA: TGTGCCAGCAGTGCTCTAGCGGGGCTCAATTTCACAGATACGCAGTATTTT

clone size: NA
V gene: TRBV5-6
J gene: TRBJ2-2
D gene: NA
CDR3 protein: CASSFAVTNTGELFF
CDR3 DNA: TGTGCCAGCAGCTTCGCGGTAACGAACACCGGGGAGCTGTTTTTT

clone size: NA
V gene: TRBV25-1
J gene: TRBJ2-1
D gene: TRBD1
CDR3 protein: CASSPDRAPINEQFF
CDR3 DNA: TGTGCCAGCAGCCCCGACAGGGCCCCTATCAATGAGCAGTTCTTC

clone size: NA
V gene: TRBV5-4
J gene: TRBJ2-7
D gene: NA
CDR3 protein: CASSYSLSYEQYF
CDR3 DNA: TGTGCCAGCAGCTACAGCCTCTCCTACGAGCAGTACTTC

clone size: NA
V gene: TRBV30
J gene: TRBJ1-2
D gene: NA
CDR3 protein: CAWQQGLYGYTF
CDR3 DNA: TGTGCCTGGCAGCAGGGGCTCTATGGCTACACCTTC

clone size: few
V gene: TRBV18
J gene: TRBJ1-2
D gene: NA
CDR3 protein: CASSPPVAQPSYGYTF
CDR3 DNA: TGTGCCAGCTCACCACCTGTAGCCCAGCCCAGCTATGGCTACACCTTC

clone size: NA
V gene: TRBV6-1
J gene: TRBJ2-7
D gene: NA
CDR3 protein: CASSFEGLGEQYF
CDR3 DNA: TGTGCCAGCAGTTTTGAAGGGCTTGGAGAGCAGTACTTC

clone size: NA
V gene: TRBV11-3
J gene: TRBJ2-1
D gene: NA
CDR3 protein: CASSLNVVSYNEQFF
CDR3 DNA: TGTGCCAGCAGCCTAAATGTTGTCTCCTACAATGAGCAGTTCTTC

clone size: NA
V gene: TRBV5-5
J gene: TRBJ2-7
D gene: NA
CDR3 protein: CASSFKQDNSYEQYF
CDR3 DNA: TGTGCCAGCAGCTTTAAACAGGATAACTCCTACGAGCAGTACTTC

clone size: NA
V gene: TRBV10-3
J gene: TRBJ2-7
D gene: NA
CDR3 protein: CAISESTGPYEQYF
CDR3 DNA: TGTGCCATCAGTGAGTCAACAGGTCCGTACGAGCAGTACTTC

clone size: NA
V gene: TRBV5-1
J gene: TRBJ2-1
D gene: NA
CDR3 protein: CASSYYPGGEQFF
CDR3 DNA: TGCGCCAGCAGCTATTACCCCGGGGGTGAGCAGTTCTTC

clone size: NA
V gene: TRBV27
J gene: TRBJ1-2
D gene: NA
CDR3 protein: CASRDPGGGHGYTF
CDR3 DNA: TGTGCCAGCAGGGACCCCGGGGGAGGGCACGGCTACACCTTC

clone size: NA
V gene: TRBV5-4
J gene: TRBJ1-5
D gene: NA
CDR3 protein: CASSSDGINQPQHF
CDR3 DNA: TGTGCCAGCAGCTCGGACGGTATCAATCAGCCCCAGCATTTT

clone size: NA
V gene: TRBV2
J gene: TRBJ2-1
D gene: NA
CDR3 protein: CASSEPAGGMSDEQFF
CDR3 DNA: TGTGCCAGCAGTGAACCCGCGGGCGGAATGAGCGATGAGCAGTTCTTC

clone size: NA
V gene: TRBV6-6
J gene: TRBJ2-3
D gene: NA
CDR3 protein: CASSYTPGFMTDTQYF
CDR3 DNA: TGTGCCAGCAGTTACACCCCGGGCTTTATGACAGATACGCAGTATTTT

clone size: NA
V gene: TRBV5-1
J gene: TRBJ2-2
D gene: NA
CDR3 protein: CASSLREVNTGELFF
CDR3 DNA: TGCGCCAGCAGCCTCAGGGAGGTGAACACCGGGGAGCTGTTTTTT

clone size: NA
V gene: TRBV4-3
J gene: TRBJ1-1
D gene: NA
CDR3 protein: CASSQDPAMGTEAFF
CDR3 DNA: TGCGCCAGCAGCCAAGATCCGGCTATGGGCACTGAAGCTTTCTTT

clone size: many
V gene: TRBV30
J gene: TRBJ1-1
D gene: NA
CDR3 protein: CAWSESISRTKAFF
CDR3 DNA: TGTGCCTGGAGTGAATCAATATCGAGGACCAAAGCTTTCTTT

clone size: NA
V gene: TRBV7-9
J gene: TRBJ2-1
D gene: NA
CDR3 protein: CASTRASDFDEQFF
CDR3 DNA: TGTGCCAGTACGAGGGCTAGCGACTTTGATGAGCAGTTCTTC

clone size: few
V gene: TRBV18
J gene: TRBJ2-7
D gene: NA
CDR3 protein: CASSQGQGYEQYF
CDR3 DNA: TGTGCCAGCTCTCAAGGACAAGGCTACGAGCAGTACTTC

clone size: NA
V gene: TRBV5-5
J gene: TRBJ2-3
D gene: TRBD2
CDR3 protein: CASSRTSGSKGNPSTDTQYF
CDR3 DNA: TGTGCCAGCAGCCGTACTAGCGGGAGTAAAGGGAACCCTAGCACAGATACGCAGTATTTT

clone size: NA
V gene: TRBV19
J gene: TRBJ1-6
D gene: TRBD1
CDR3 protein: CASSKDRVASPLHF
CDR3 DNA: TGTGCCAGTAGTAAGGACAGGGTCGCTTCACCCCTCCACTTT

clone size: NA
V gene: TRBV11-3
J gene: TRBJ2-5
D gene: TRBD2
CDR3 protein: CASSLSGGGPETQYF
CDR3 DNA: TGTGCCAGCAGCTTAAGCGGCGGGGGGCCCGAGACCCAGTACTTC

clone size: few
V gene: TRBV30
J gene: TRBJ1-1
D gene: NA
CDR3 protein: CAFERTHNTEAFF
CDR3 DNA: TGTGCCTTTGAGAGGACCCATAACACTGAAGCTTTCTTT

clone size: NA
V gene: TRBV19
J gene: TRBJ2-2
D gene: NA
CDR3 protein: CASSIDHGYTGELFF
CDR3 DNA: TGTGCCAGTAGTATAGATCACGGCTACACCGGGGAGCTGTTTTTT